Included here is one T cell receptor beta chain sequence, with context. Its antigen is unidentified. The data were taken from a study of T cells in tuberculosis. Study background: T cells were selected with CD1B tetramers loaded with glucose monomycolate.

Each donor contributed 95,000 or so T cells on average, unsorted. The method was immunoSEQ multiplex PCR; TCRdb's version includes in-frame clones alone and lacks a portion of them. The sample lists fewer than 55,000 clones; more than 90% were seen once. Whole-study results and caveats: GMM-specific TCRs were nearer to active tuberculosis alpha repertoires, suggesting expansion. Classification accuracy was roughly 87% (AUROC over 0.85) with the GMM-specific repertoire.

Germline CDR1 is MGHRA and CDR2 is YSYEKL. Trimming took 1 base from V and 5 from J, leaving 14 bases between them. The CDR3 has 15 amino acids. The TCR was taken from a donor between 10 and 35 years old with latent tuberculosis or without tuberculosis infection. The V and J genes are TRBV4-1 and TRBJ1-2; D is unresolved. Specimen: PBMCs. The CDR3 protein is CASSQGIEAPYGYTF. CDR3 nucleotide sequence: TGCGCCAGCAGCCAAGGGATCGAGGCCCCATATGGCTACACCTTC.